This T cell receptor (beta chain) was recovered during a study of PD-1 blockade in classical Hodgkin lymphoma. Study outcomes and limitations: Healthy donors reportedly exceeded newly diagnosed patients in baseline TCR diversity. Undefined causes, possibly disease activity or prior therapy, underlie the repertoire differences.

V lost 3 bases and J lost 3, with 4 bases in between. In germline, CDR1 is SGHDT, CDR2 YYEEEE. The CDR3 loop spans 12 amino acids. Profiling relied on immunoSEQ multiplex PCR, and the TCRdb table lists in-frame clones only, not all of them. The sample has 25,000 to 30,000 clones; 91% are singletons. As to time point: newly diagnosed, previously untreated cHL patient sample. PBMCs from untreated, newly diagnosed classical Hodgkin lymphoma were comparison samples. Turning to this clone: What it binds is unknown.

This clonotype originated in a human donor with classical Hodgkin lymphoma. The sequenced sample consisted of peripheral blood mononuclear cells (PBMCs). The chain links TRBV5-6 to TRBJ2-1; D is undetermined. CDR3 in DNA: TGTGCCAGCAGCTCCCTCTACAATGAGCAGTTCTTC. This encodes CASSSLYNEQFF.